Each of the 15 T cell receptor beta chains below was sequenced from the same sample in a study of cytotoxic CD8 clonotypes in ibrutinib-treated CLL. Produced via immunoSEQ multiplex PCR; TCRdb's table is partial and in-frame only. The sample consists of tens of thousands of clones, 60% to 70% of them appearing once. The source was PBMCs, collected after 24 months of ibrutinib treatment. The receptors were sampled from a human donor with chronic lymphocytic leukemia.

This clone appeared once. V is TRBV6-5 and J is TRBJ2-3, with 12 positions matching TRBD2. This CDR3 comprises 15 residues. Germline CDR1 MNHEY, CDR2 SVGAGI. The V and J ends lost 8 bases and 1 base, in that order; junction bases with no gene match: 4. The CDR3 DNA reads as TGTGCCAGCTCCCTAGCGGGAGGGGGCACAGATACGCAGTATTTT. It is translated as CASSLAGGGTDTQYF.

The chain recombines TRBV11-3 with TRBJ1-1; no clear D gene. Germline CDR1 SGHNT, CDR2 YENEEA. Trimming cost V 6 bases and J 4 bases, with 6 bases left between them. CDR3 length: 11 amino acids. DNA of the CDR3: TGTGCCAGCAGTTCCGGCACTGAAGCTTTCTTT. It codes for CASSSGTEAFF.

This clone was seen more than once but under ten times. This chain joins TRBV4-1 and TRBJ2-1; perhaps D is TRBD1 or TRBD2 (5 bases each). V was shortened by 4 bases and J by 7 bases, with 14 bases between the two germline ends. The CDR3 loop spans 14 amino acids. The germline gives CDR1 MGHRA, CDR2 YSYEKL. CDR3 bases: TGCGCCAGCAGCCTCGGGCCAGGGAGAAATGAGCAGTTCTTC. It specifies CASSLGPGRNEQFF.

The chain joins TRBV10-3 to TRBJ2-1; 8 bases are shared with TRBD2. The CDR3 is made up of 15 amino acids. Germline CDR1 ENHRY, CDR2 SYGVKD. V shed 0 bases and J 2 bases; nucleotides not matched to a gene: 0. CDR3 bases: TGTGCCATCAGTGAGTCTAGCGGGACCTACAATGAGCAGTTCTTC. Its protein product is CAISESSGTYNEQFF.

This clone occurred a few times. The rearrangement uses TRBV5-1 and TRBJ1-2; no reliable D call. Trimming cost V 0 bases and J 3 bases, with 9 bases left between them. Germline values: CDR1 SGHRS, CDR2 YFSETQ. CDR3 length equals 14 residues. The CDR3 DNA is TGCGCCAGCAGCTTGGGAGTTCTAGACTATGGCTACACCTTC. Translation gives CASSLGVLDYGYTF.

The J gene is TRBJ1-1, the V gene TRBV15, with D possibly matching TRBD1 (6 bases). The CDR3 is 19 amino acids. From germline, CDR1 is LNHNV and CDR2 YYDKDF (reference sequence). V dropped 0 bases and J dropped 0 bases, with 20 bases sitting between them. For the CDR3, the DNA is TGTGCCACCAGCAGAGATGGGGGCAGGGGCTGGAATCTGAACACTGAAGCTTTCTTT. Its protein is CATSRDGGRGWNLNTEAFF.

This clone came up once. The V and J genes are TRBV7-6 and TRBJ2-7, with TRBD2 matching over 7 bases. V lost 0 bases, J lost 3 bases, and 11 bases stayed unmatched. CDR3 length: 17 amino acids. Germline V gene data show CDR1 as SGHVS and CDR2 as FNYEAQ. The CDR3 reads CASSLASGGSQFYEQYF. The CDR3 coding sequence is TGTGCCAGCAGCTTAGCGTCGGGCGGGAGTCAGTTCTACGAGCAGTACTTC.

Here the CDR3 DNA reads TGTGCCAGCAGTGAAAAGGGGGCCCGCTATGGCTACACCTTC. Amino acid sequence: CASSEKGARYGYTF. The rearrangement uses TRBV25-1 and TRBJ1-2, with 7 bases aligning to TRBD1. Germline V lookup: CDR1 MGHDK, CDR2 SYGVNS. CDR3 length: 14 residues. The V segment lost 2 bases and the J segment 4 bases; nucleotides outside the gene matches: 4.

The rearrangement joins TRBV5-1 to TRBJ2-7; maybe TRBD2 (6 bases). The CDR3 covers 15 residues. Germline CDR1 is SGHRS and CDR2 is YFSETQ. The germline V and J ends were trimmed by 1 base and 6 bases, with 17 bases remaining between them. The CDR3 protein is CASSLLVGGLSEQYF. CDR3 coding DNA: TGCGCCAGCAGCTTGTTAGTGGGGGGACTCTCCGAGCAGTACTTC.

V gene TRBV28 combines with J gene TRBJ1-2; D is possibly TRBD1 (5 bases). Between the trimmed V and J ends, which lost 3 bases and 4 bases, there was a span of 9 bases. Germline V gene sequence: CDR1 MDHEN, CDR2 SYDVKM. There are 13 residues in the CDR3. The CDR3 region has the DNA TGTGCCAGCAGTTTTGGGACGGGCTATGGCTACACCTTC. It yields the protein CASSFGTGYGYTF.

V and J are TRBV11-3 and TRBJ2-2; D remains unclear. The germline CDR1 and CDR2 sequences are SGHNT and YENEEA. CDR3 length equals 14 residues. V was pared by 1 base and J by 4 bases, with 7 bases between. This CDR3 is CASSLVAGTGELFF. CDR3 nucleotide sequence: TGTGCCAGCAGCTTAGTAGCAGGCACCGGGGAGCTGTTTTTT.

The V gene is TRBV2, the J gene TRBJ2-7; D call uncertain. Germline V gene sequence: CDR1 SNHLY, CDR2 FYNNEI. Trimming cost V 4 bases and J 9 bases, with 22 bases left between them. The CDR3 is made up of 15 amino acids. The CDR3 region is CASSGAAEYYFRQYF. CDR3 coding DNA: TGTGCCAGCAGTGGGGCAGCCGAGTATTATTTTCGGCAGTACTTC.

The chain combines TRBV7-3 with TRBJ2-1; D unresolved. V was trimmed by 1 base and J by 9 bases, leaving 10 bases between them. Germline assignment: CDR1 SGHTA and CDR2 FQGTGA. The CDR3 consists of 13 residues. CDR3 region: CASSLITGGEQFF. CDR3 nucleotides: TGTGCCAGCAGCTTAATAACCGGTGGTGAGCAGTTCTTC.

There are a few counts of this clone. The chain carries TRBV18 and TRBJ2-5; D call uncertain. The CDR3 consists of 15 residues. CDR1 and CDR2 from the germline V gene are KGHSH and LQKENI. Deletions cut 1 base from V and 0 bases from J, with 9 bases between. CDR3 protein: CASSPRDINQETQYF. The CDR3 region has the DNA TGTGCCAGCTCACCACGAGACATTAACCAAGAGACCCAGTACTTC.

The DNA of the CDR3 is TGTGCCAGCAGCTCATTGGGGAGTTGGCAAGAGACCCAGTACTTC. Residues: CASSSLGSWQETQYF. The chain joins TRBV5-5 to TRBJ2-5; D might be TRBD2 (5 bases). The CDR3 is 15 residues long. V lost 3 bases, J lost 2 bases, and 14 bases lay in between. Germline-derived CDR1 and CDR2 are SGHKS and YYEKEE (reference sequence).